One T cell receptor (beta chain) is described in this entry. The antigen remains undetermined. CDR3 size: 16 residues. The trim removed 3 bases at V and 2 bases at J, leaving 6 bases unmatched. The V gene's germline CDR1 is LNHDA and CDR2 SQIVND (reference sequence). This sample was included in a study of identifying expanded T cells in peripheral blood. Study conclusions and caveats: Across healthy donors, higher total template counts meant significantly greater roughly two-week count variance.

Sequencing used immunoSEQ multiplex PCR; TCRdb keeps in-frame clones, though not all of them. The sample lists about 50,000 clones, 65% to 90% occurring once. The chain recombines TRBV19 with TRBJ2-7, with 11 bases aligning to TRBD2. The clonotype originates from a person aged 18 to 69 in good health. The sample comprised blood. DNA of the CDR3: TGTGCCAGTAGTATGAGGCTAGCGGGAGGAACCTACGAGCAGTACTTC. It specifies CASSMRLAGGTYEQYF.